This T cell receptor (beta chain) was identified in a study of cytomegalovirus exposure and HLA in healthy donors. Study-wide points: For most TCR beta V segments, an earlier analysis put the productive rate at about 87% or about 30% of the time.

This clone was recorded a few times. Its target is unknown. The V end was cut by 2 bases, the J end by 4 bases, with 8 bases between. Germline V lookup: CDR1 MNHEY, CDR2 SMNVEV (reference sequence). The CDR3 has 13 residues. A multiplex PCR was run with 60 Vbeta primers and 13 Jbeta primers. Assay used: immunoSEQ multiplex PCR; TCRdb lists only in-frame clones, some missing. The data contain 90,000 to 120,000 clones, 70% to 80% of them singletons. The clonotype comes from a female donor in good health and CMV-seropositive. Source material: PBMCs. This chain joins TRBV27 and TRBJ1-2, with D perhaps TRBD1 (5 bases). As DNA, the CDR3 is TGTGCCAGCAGTTTACAGGGTTCCTATGGCTACACCTTC. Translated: CASSLQGSYGYTF.